Shown below are 15 T cell receptor beta chains from a single sample sequenced in a study of chemoradiotherapy in HPV16-positive cancers (dated by TCRdb to between 2021 and 2023). Libraries were made using the immunoSEQ multiplex PCR assay. In its TCRdb copy, this immuneACCESS table keeps in-frame sequences only and misses some clones. Where compared with another copy, unresolved V genes explain less than half of these, and the others have no known cause. Within this sample are more than 2,000 clones, with 70% to 90% of them counted one time only. The ten largest account for about 9% of the sample. The source was tumor tissue, collected from a patient who underwent chemoradiotherapy. The receptor source for this set is a human donor with HPV-associated anogenital cancer.

This clone appeared a single time. This chain links TRBV4-2 with TRBJ1-1; 9 bases agree with TRBD1. This CDR3 comprises 14 residues. Losses at the gene ends were 1 base for V and 3 bases for J; bases not matched to a gene: 0. Germline V lookup: CDR1 LGHNA, CDR2 YNFKEQ. The chain's CDR3 is CASSQGDRDTEAFF. The CDR3 nucleotides read TGTGCCAGCAGCCAAGGGGACAGGGACACTGAAGCTTTCTTT.

The chain's CDR3 is CASMRETGGATGELFF. The CDR3 coding sequence is TGTGCCAGCATGAGGGAAACAGGGGGCGCCACCGGGGAGCTGTTTTTT. V gene TRBV2 combines with J gene TRBJ2-2; TRBD1 matches 9 bases. Looked up from germline, CDR1 is SNHLY and CDR2 is FYNNEI. CDR3 length equals 16 residues. V was pared by 7 bases and J by 4 bases, with 10 bases of the junction left unmatched. Supplemented by reference TRBV2 and TRBJ2-2, the full variable domain reads EPEVTQTPSHQVTQMGQEVILRCVPISNHLYFYWYRQILGQKVEFLVSFYNNEISEKSEIFDDQFSVERPDGSNFTLKIRSTKLEDSAMYFCASMRETGGATGELFFGEGSRLTVL.

The V gene is TRBV19, the J gene TRBJ1-2; 10 nucleotides align to TRBD1. The CDR3 sequence is 17 residues long. J lost 3 bases, V lost 8 bases, and 15 bases had no gene match. Germline CDR1 is LNHDA and CDR2 is SQIVND (reference sequence). The CDR3 protein is CASSGTGTGESDYGYTF. The CDR3 nucleotides are TGTGCCAGTTCGGGGACCGGGACAGGGGAGTCAGACTATGGCTACACCTTC.

V and J are TRBV28 and TRBJ1-6; 7 bases match TRBD1. The CDR3 sequence is 15 residues long. The V gene's germline CDR1 is MDHEN and CDR2 SYDVKM. V shed 6 bases, J shed 10 bases, and the junction held 12 bases outside the gene matches. The CDR3 coding sequence is TGTGCCAGCAGCTACCAGACAGGGAAGAGATCACCCCTCCACTTT. Residues: CASSYQTGKRSPLHF.

A remark on this clone: The identical CDR3 is also encoded by other nucleotide sequences in the sample. The chain joins TRBV5-1 to TRBJ1-2; possibly TRBD1 for D (6 bases). The V end was cut by 2 bases, the J end by 2 bases, with 7 bases between. Germline CDR1 is SGHRS and CDR2 is YFSETQ. The CDR3 is 13 amino acids. DNA of the CDR3: TGCGCCAGCAGCTTACAGGGAAACTATGGCTACACCTTC. Amino acid sequence: CASSLQGNYGYTF.

The rearrangement uses TRBV4-1 and TRBJ2-5; D uncertain. The CDR3 is 14 amino acids. Germline CDR1 reads MGHRA; CDR2 reads YSYEKL. Between the trimmed V and J ends, which lost 0 bases and 7 bases, there was a span of 12 bases. CDR3 sequence (DNA): TGCGCCAGCAGCCAAGAAGAGGTTCTCGGGACCCAGTACTTC. Its translation: CASSQEEVLGTQYF.

This clone has a handful of counts. The chain links TRBV7-9 to TRBJ2-3; no clear D gene. The CDR3 runs 12 residues. Trimming removed 5 bases from V and 3 bases from J, with 6 bases in between. The germline gives CDR1 SEHNR, CDR2 FQNEAQ (reference sequence). Here the CDR3 reads CASSRGTDTQYF. CDR3 bases: TGTGCCAGCAGCCGAGGTACAGATACGCAGTATTTT.

The CDR3 DNA sequence: TGTGCCAGCAGGTCCGGCGGAGATACGCAGTATTTT. Its translation: CASRSGGDTQYF. The chain couples TRBV2 to TRBJ2-3; no reliable D call. V was shortened by 6 bases and J by 5 bases, with 9 bases between the two germline ends. Germline CDR1 SNHLY, CDR2 FYNNEI. The CDR3 spans 12 residues.

This clone occurred once. CDR3 nucleotide sequence: TGTGCCAGCAGCCAACAGGGGGGGGGCCAAGAGACCCAGTACTTC. Protein product: CASSQQGGGQETQYF. The chain links TRBV7-2 to TRBJ2-5; D is perhaps TRBD1 (8 bases). Looked up from germline, CDR1 is SGHTA and CDR2 is FQGNSA. V lost 5 bases, J lost 1 base, and 14 bases lay in between. The CDR3 consists of 15 residues.

V usage is TRBV6-1 and J usage is TRBJ1-6, with D hard to call. CDR1 and CDR2 (germline): MNHNS, SASEGT. The CDR3 has 17 amino acids. Trimming shortened V by 2 bases and J by 7 bases, and 18 bases separated the two germline ends. The CDR3 sequence: CASSEPGRGLRNSPLHF. The CDR3 DNA follows: TGTGCCAGCAGTGAACCCGGACGGGGTCTTCGGAATTCACCCCTCCACTTT.

V usage is TRBV4-1 and J usage is TRBJ2-1; D unclear. V shed 1 base and J shed 1 base, with 11 bases lying between them. The CDR3 has 16 amino acids. Germline assignment: CDR1 MGHRA and CDR2 YSYEKL. CDR3 bases: TGCGCCAGCAGCCAAGTTAGACTCGATTCCTACAATGAGCAGTTCTTC. Its translation is CASSQVRLDSYNEQFF.

V is TRBV5-5 and J is TRBJ2-1, with D perhaps assigned TRBD1 or TRBD2 (5 bases each). The CDR3 is made up of 16 amino acids. Germline CDR1 reads SGHKS; CDR2 reads YYEKEE (reference sequence). Deletions cut 2 bases from V and 3 bases from J, with 15 bases between. The CDR3 bases are TGTGCCAGCAGCTTTTCCGGGGCGCGGAACTACAATGAGCAGTTCTTC. Its translation is CASSFSGARNYNEQFF.

This clone was seen just once. This sequence joins TRBV29-1 and TRBJ2-1; 12 bases agree with TRBD2. The CDR3 extends over 14 amino acids. Germline V gene lookup returns CDR1 SQVTM and CDR2 ANQGSEA. Losses at the gene ends were 6 bases for V and 5 bases for J; bases not matched to a gene: 5. The CDR3 sequence: CSVKTSGRDNEQFF. DNA of the CDR3: TGCAGCGTGAAGACTAGCGGGAGAGACAATGAGCAGTTCTTC.

This chain uses TRBV4-1 with TRBJ2-1; the D gene is possibly TRBD2 (5 bases). The V end was cut by 0 bases, the J end by 4 bases, with 10 bases between. Looked up from germline, CDR1 is MGHRA and CDR2 is YSYEKL. This CDR3 has 15 amino acids. In DNA, the CDR3 is TGCGCCAGCAGCCAAGATGGACGCGGGTACAATGAGCAGTTCTTC. This gives the protein CASSQDGRGYNEQFF.

The chain is built from TRBV6-1 and TRBJ2-3; possible D gene TRBD2, 6 bases. The length of the CDR3 is 15 residues. CDR1 is MNHNS and CDR2 is SASEGT in the germline V gene. Trimming shortened V by 3 bases and J by 2 bases, and 12 bases separated the two germline ends. CDR3 in amino acids: CASSDAGPITDTQYF. The CDR3 nucleotides read TGTGCCAGCAGTGATGCGGGGCCCATCACAGATACGCAGTATTTT.